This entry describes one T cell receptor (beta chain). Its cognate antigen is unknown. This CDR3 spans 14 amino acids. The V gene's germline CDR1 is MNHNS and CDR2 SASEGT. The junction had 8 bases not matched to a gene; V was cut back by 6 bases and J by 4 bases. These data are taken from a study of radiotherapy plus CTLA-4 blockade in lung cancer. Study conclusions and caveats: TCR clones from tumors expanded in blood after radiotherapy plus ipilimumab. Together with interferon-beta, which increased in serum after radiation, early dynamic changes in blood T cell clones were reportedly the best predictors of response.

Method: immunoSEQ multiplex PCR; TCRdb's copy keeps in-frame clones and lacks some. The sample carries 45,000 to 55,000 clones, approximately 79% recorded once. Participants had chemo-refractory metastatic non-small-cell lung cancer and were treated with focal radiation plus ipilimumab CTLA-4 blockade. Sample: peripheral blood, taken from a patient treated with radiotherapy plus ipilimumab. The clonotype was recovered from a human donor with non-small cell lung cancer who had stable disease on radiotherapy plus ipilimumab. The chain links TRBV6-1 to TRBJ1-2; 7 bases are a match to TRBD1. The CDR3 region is CASRTGEGAYGYTF. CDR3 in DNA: TGTGCCAGCAGAACAGGGGAGGGGGCCTATGGCTACACCTTC.